Below are 5 T cell receptor beta chains sequenced from a single sample in a study of cytomegalovirus exposure and HLA in healthy donors. Primers for the PCR totalled 60 Vbeta and 13 Jbeta. The repertoire was sequenced with immunoSEQ multiplex PCR; TCRdb's copy has only in-frame clones and lacks some. The sample records some 170,000 clones, about 72% being singletons. Input material: PBMCs. Source of these receptors: a human donor in good health.

V and J are TRBV27 and TRBJ1-2; TRBD1 agrees at 7 bases. Losses at the gene ends were 5 bases for V and 4 bases for J; bases not matched to a gene: 4. Germline-derived CDR1 and CDR2 are MNHEY and SMNVEV (reference sequence). The CDR3 totals 13 residues. The CDR3: CASSPRQGYGYTF. The CDR3, as DNA: TGTGCCAGCAGTCCCCGACAGGGCTATGGCTACACCTTC.

The CDR3 nucleotides read TGTGCCAGCAGCTTACCCCTGCCAGGCACTGAAGCTTTCTTT. It yields the protein CASSLPLPGTEAFF. The V gene is TRBV5-4, the J gene TRBJ1-1, with D unclear. The CDR3 is 14 residues long. V was shortened by 2 bases and J by 4 bases, with 12 bases between the two germline ends. CDR1 is SGHNT and CDR2 is YYREEE in the germline V gene (reference sequence).

The rearrangement uses TRBV19 and TRBJ1-1, with a tentative D call TRBD1 (6 bases). CDR3 size: 15 residues. Trimming cost V 3 bases and J 5 bases, with 16 bases left between them. Germline CDR1 is LNHDA and CDR2 is SQIVND (reference sequence). The CDR3 protein is CASSMRGGGGTEAFF. The CDR3 DNA follows: TGTGCCAGTAGTATGAGAGGAGGGGGGGGGACTGAAGCTTTCTTT.

The table lists this clone with a few counts. The chain couples TRBV27 to TRBJ2-1, with D perhaps matching TRBD1 (6 bases). Trimming pared 5 bases from V and 0 bases from J, leaving 14 bases between. Germline V gives CDR1 MNHEY, CDR2 SMNVEV (reference sequence). The CDR3 covers 16 residues. CDR3 DNA: TGTGCCAGCAGTCCGCCGACAGGAAGCTCCTACAATGAGCAGTTCTTC. It encodes CASSPPTGSSYNEQFF.

This clone was seen more than once but under ten times. The chain recombines TRBV7-6 with TRBJ2-3, with 11 bases aligning to TRBD2. The germline gives CDR1 SGHVS, CDR2 FNYEAQ. This CDR3 has 15 amino acids. J lost 4 bases, V lost 5 bases, and 5 bases had no gene match. The CDR3 loop reads CASSNSGGESDTQYF. The CDR3 DNA follows: TGTGCCAGCAGCAATAGCGGGGGGGAGTCAGATACGCAGTATTTT. Complete variable domain (other parts from reference TRBV7-6 and TRBJ2-3): GAGVSQSPRYKVTKRGQDVALRCDPISGHVSLYWYRQALGQGPEFLTYFNYEAQQDKSGLPNDRFSAERPEGSISTLTIQRTEQRDSAMYRCASSNSGGESDTQYFGPGTRLTVL.